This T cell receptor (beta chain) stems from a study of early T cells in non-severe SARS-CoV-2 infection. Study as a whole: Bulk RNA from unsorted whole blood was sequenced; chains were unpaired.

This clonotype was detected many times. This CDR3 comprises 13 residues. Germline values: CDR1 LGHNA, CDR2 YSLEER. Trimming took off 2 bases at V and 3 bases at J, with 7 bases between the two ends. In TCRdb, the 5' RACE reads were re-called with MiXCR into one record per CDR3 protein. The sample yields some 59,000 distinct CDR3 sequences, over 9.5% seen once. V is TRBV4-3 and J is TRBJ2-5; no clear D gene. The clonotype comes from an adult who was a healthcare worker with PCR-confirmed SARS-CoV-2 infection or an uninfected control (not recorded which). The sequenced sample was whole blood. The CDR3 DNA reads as TGCGCCAGCAGCCAAATCCCAGAAGAGACCCAGTACTTC. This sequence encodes CASSQIPEETQYF.